This passage covers 30 T cell receptor beta chains from one sample sequenced in a study of T cell responses to AZD1222 COVID-19 vaccine. Assay: immunoSEQ multiplex PCR; the TCRdb copy retains only in-frame clones and omits some. The sample shows 150,000 or so clones, 91% of them seen only once. The sample here was peripheral blood, taken on day 0 of AZD1222 vaccination. The source is an adult in good health.

The V and J genes are TRBV3-1 (or the pseudogene TRBV3-2) and TRBJ2-2; 10 bases align to TRBD2. The V segment lost 4 bases and the J segment 2 bases; nucleotides outside the gene matches: 10. The CDR3 is 18 amino acids. The V gene's germline CDR1 is LGHDT and CDR2 YNNKEL (reference sequence). This CDR3 is CASSRKASGGPNTGELFF. The CDR3 DNA reads TGTGCCAGCAGCCGAAAGGCTAGCGGGGGTCCAAACACCGGGGAGCTGTTTTTT.

The V gene is TRBV10-1, the J gene TRBJ1-1; TRBD1 might be the D (5 bases). Germline CDR1 reads WNHNN; CDR2 reads SYGVQD (reference sequence). The length of the CDR3 is 14 residues. V was shortened by 4 bases and J by 3 bases, with 12 bases between the two germline ends. The CDR3 DNA sequence: TGCGCCAGCAGTGCTACGGGGACGGACACTGAAGCTTTCTTT. Its protein product is CASSATGTDTEAFF.

In this sample, this clone turned up once. The CDR3 DNA follows: TGTGCCAGCAGCAAGGGAGGTGATGAAAAACTGTTTTTT. This translates into CASSKGGDEKLFF. The rearrangement uses TRBV7-8 and TRBJ1-4; D unclear. The V end was cut by 5 bases, the J end by 6 bases, with 10 bases between. Germline CDR1 is SGHVS and CDR2 is FQNEAQ. The CDR3 length is 13 residues.

J is TRBJ1-1 and V is TRBV2; D is unresolved. This CDR3 region has 13 residues. V was trimmed by 6 bases and J by 0 bases, leaving 8 bases between them. Germline V CDR1 and CDR2: SNHLY, FYNNEI. The chain's CDR3 is CASSSSLNTEAFF. In nucleotides, the CDR3 is TGTGCCAGCAGCTCTTCCCTGAACACTGAAGCTTTCTTT.

The count of this clone is one. V and J are TRBV3-1 (or the pseudogene TRBV3-2) and TRBJ1-6; TRBD1 is a possible D gene (5 bases). Trimming cost V 7 bases and J 0 bases, with 19 bases left between them. The CDR3 contains 18 residues. The germline V gene has CDR1 LGHDT and CDR2 YNNKEL (reference sequence). Here the CDR3 reads CASKSCAGRFSYNSPLHF. CDR3 DNA sequence: TGTGCCAGCAAGTCATGTGCAGGGCGTTTCTCCTATAATTCACCCCTCCACTTT.

This clone has just a few counts. This chain's CDR3 is CASSYPPGGGLGETQYF. CDR3 sequence (DNA): TGTGCCAGCAGTTACCCTCCCGGCGGGGGTCTAGGGGAGACCCAGTACTTC. The chain has TRBV6-2 or TRBV6-3 and TRBJ2-5, with 7 bases that match TRBD2. The germline V gene has CDR1 MNHEY and CDR2 SVGEGT. The junction had 14 bases not matched to a gene; V was cut back by 2 bases and J by 5 bases. The CDR3 is 17 amino acids.

This clone appeared a single time. The rearrangement uses TRBV6-5 and TRBJ2-3, with 7 positions matching TRBD1. Trimming cost V 7 bases and J 6 bases; bases outside gene matches: 7. The CDR3 contains 13 residues. Germline lookup yields CDR1 MNHEY and CDR2 SVGAGI. The CDR3: CASTRGGRDTQYF. The CDR3 DNA follows: TGTGCCAGCACTAGAGGGGGCCGGGATACGCAGTATTTT.

The genes are TRBV10-1 and TRBJ2-7, with TRBD2 as a possible D gene (5 bases). Trimming shortened V by 8 bases and J by 0 bases, and 11 bases separated the two germline ends. The CDR3 loop spans 13 amino acids. Germline CDR1 and CDR2: WNHNN and SYGVQD (reference sequence). The chain's CDR3 is CASSSGLSYEQYF. The CDR3 nucleotides read TGCGCCAGCTCAAGCGGCCTCTCCTACGAGCAGTACTTC.

The rearrangement uses TRBV27 and TRBJ1-5; TRBD1 matches at 8 bases. Germline trimming cut 4 bases from V and 4 bases from J; bases unmatched to any gene: 6. Germline lookup yields CDR1 MNHEY and CDR2 SMNVEV (reference sequence). The CDR3 totals 15 residues. The CDR3 loop reads CASSSRWTGNQPQHF. DNA of the CDR3: TGTGCCAGCAGTTCAAGATGGACAGGGAATCAGCCCCAGCATTTT.

The genes are TRBV29-1 and TRBJ2-7; 9 positions match TRBD1. Germline loops: CDR1 SQVTM, CDR2 ANQGSEA. The CDR3 sequence is 15 residues long. Trimming took 6 bases from V and 0 from J; bases not matched to a gene: 9. The CDR3 nucleotides read TGCAGCGTGGCCCGGGACAGGGCAGCCTCCTACGAGCAGTACTTC. Its translation: CSVARDRAASYEQYF.

The chain carries TRBV6-5 and TRBJ1-6; D remains ambiguous. Germline CDR1 MNHEY, CDR2 SVGAGI. The CDR3 is made up of 14 amino acids. V gave up 8 bases and J gave up 4 bases, with 12 bases separating them. CDR3 sequence: CASGSAAYNSPLHF. CDR3 sequence (DNA): TGTGCCAGCGGTTCGGCGGCGTATAATTCACCCCTCCACTTT.

V is TRBV9 and J is TRBJ1-1; D is unclear. With 1 base removed from V and 4 bases from J, the gap between germline ends came to 8 bases. The CDR3 totals 13 residues. Germline CDR1 SGDLS, CDR2 YYNGEE. In nucleotides, the CDR3 is TGTGCCAGCAGCGTACAGGAGGGCACTGAAGCTTTCTTT. Translation: CASSVQEGTEAFF.

The CDR3 nucleotides read TGTGCCAGCAGTTACACAGGGGACACATCGTATGAAAAACTGTTTTTT. Its protein is CASSYTGDTSYEKLFF. The chain couples TRBV2 to TRBJ1-4, with 7 bases fitting TRBD1. Germline CDR1 and CDR2: SNHLY and FYNNEI. V lost 5 bases and J lost 6; bases outside the gene matches: 12. The CDR3 is 16 amino acids.

V usage is TRBV14 and J usage is TRBJ2-3; TRBD1 might be the D (5 bases). With 0 bases removed from V and 0 bases from J, the gap between germline ends came to 13 bases. The germline V gene encodes CDR1 SGHDN and CDR2 FVKESK. The CDR3 covers 17 residues. This CDR3 reads CASSQDLWKGSTDTQYF. In nucleotides, the CDR3 is TGTGCCAGCAGCCAAGATCTTTGGAAGGGGAGCACAGATACGCAGTATTTT.

This sequence joins TRBV3-1 (or the pseudogene TRBV3-2) and TRBJ1-5; TRBD1 aligns across 8 bases. The ends lost 1 base at V and 0 bases at J; junction bases unmatched: 17. Looked up from germline, CDR1 is LGHDT and CDR2 is YNNKEL (reference sequence). The CDR3 has 21 residues. The CDR3 DNA is TGTGCCAGCAGCCAAGGACTAAAGACAGGGGATCTGTTGGATAGCAATCAGCCCCAGCATTTT. Amino acids: CASSQGLKTGDLLDSNQPQHF.

V gene TRBV7-2 combines with J gene TRBJ2-5; D is undetermined. Trimming cost V 1 base and J 2 bases, with 8 bases left between them. The germline V gene encodes CDR1 SGHTA and CDR2 FQGNSA. This CDR3 has 14 amino acids. CDR3 DNA: TGTGCCAGCAGCTTAGAGTGGGTGCAAGAGACCCAGTACTTC. It encodes CASSLEWVQETQYF.

The chain combines TRBV7-3 with TRBJ2-2; 8 bases are a match to TRBD2. Losses at the gene ends were 4 bases for V and 4 bases for J; bases not matched to a gene: 20. The CDR3 has 20 residues. The germline gives CDR1 SGHTA, CDR2 FQGTGA. CDR3 coding DNA: TGTGCCAGCAGCTGGAGGGGAAGCGGGAGCACGGGGAAGGGCACCGGGGAGCTGTTTTTT. Its translation is CASSWRGSGSTGKGTGELFF.

The CDR3 sequence is CASSPGAHQPQHF. The CDR3 nucleotides are TGTGCCAGCAGCCCGGGGGCCCATCAGCCCCAGCATTTT. J is TRBJ1-5 and V is TRBV27, with D perhaps matching TRBD1 (6 bases). The V end was cut by 6 bases, the J end by 5 bases, with 11 bases between. This CDR3 spans 13 amino acids. Germline V gene sequence: CDR1 MNHEY, CDR2 SMNVEV (reference sequence).

The table lists this clone with a count of one. This chain links TRBV7-3 with TRBJ1-3; tentative D call: TRBD1 (6 bases). Germline V gives CDR1 SGHTA, CDR2 FQGTGA. With 5 bases removed from V and 0 bases from J, the gap between germline ends came to 11 bases. The CDR3 has 15 amino acids. As DNA, the CDR3 is TGTGCCAGCAGCCTCACAGGGTCCTCTGGAAACACCATATATTTT. Its protein product is CASSLTGSSGNTIYF.

The V call is TRBV13, the J call TRBJ1-6, with TRBD1 as a possible D gene (5 bases). Between the trimmed V and J ends, which lost 3 bases and 9 bases, there was a span of 9 bases. Germline loops: CDR1 PRHDT, CDR2 FYEKMQ (reference sequence). CDR3 length: 13 residues. In nucleotides, the CDR3 is TGTGCCAGCAGCTTTGGGGGGGGTTCACCCCTCCACTTT. Translating it yields CASSFGGGSPLHF.

The chain uses TRBV19 and TRBJ1-5; D unresolved. This CDR3 spans 16 amino acids. Germline V lookup: CDR1 LNHDA, CDR2 SQIVND (reference sequence). V was pared by 4 bases and J by 3 bases, with 16 bases between. CDR3 DNA: TGTGCCAGTAGTAGAAGAACCCAGGTAGTCAATCAGCCCCAGCATTTT. It translates to CASSRRTQVVNQPQHF.

The chain has TRBV4-3 and TRBJ2-1, with TRBD2 as a possible D gene (5 bases). Trimming shortened V by 3 bases and J by 7 bases, and 10 bases separated the two germline ends. This CDR3 spans 13 amino acids. The germline V gene encodes CDR1 LGHNA and CDR2 YSLEER. CDR3 residues: CASSHSLGNEQFF. DNA for the CDR3: TGCGCCAGCAGCCACTCACTAGGAAATGAGCAGTTCTTC.

The chain recombines TRBV7-8 with TRBJ2-1, with 8 bases aligning to TRBD2. This CDR3 is built from 17 residues. Unmatched junction bases numbered 8, after V lost 1 base and J lost 3 bases. Per germline, CDR1 SGHVS and CDR2 FQNEAQ. CDR3 DNA sequence: TGTGCCAGCAGCTTAGACGAGCGGGGGACGATCTACAATGAGCAGTTCTTC. It codes for CASSLDERGTIYNEQFF.

The chain carries TRBV9 and TRBJ1-2; D call uncertain. The CDR3 spans 13 residues. The V gene lost 0 bases and the J gene lost 2 bases, with 5 bases spanning the gap. Germline CDR1 SGDLS, CDR2 YYNGEE. The CDR3 protein is CASSVAGNYGYTF. The CDR3 region has the DNA TGTGCCAGCAGCGTAGCCGGGAACTATGGCTACACCTTC. Looking up the rest from reference TRBV9 and TRBJ1-2 gives the full variable domain: DSGVTQTPKHLITATGQRVTLRCSPRSGDLSVYWYQQSLDQGLQFLIQYYNGEERAKGNILERFSAQQFPDLHSELNLSSLELGDSALYFCASSVAGNYGYTFGSGTRLTVV.

V and J are TRBV6-6 and TRBJ2-7; 8 positions agree with TRBD1. This CDR3 region has 13 residues. After removal of 8 bases from V and 7 bases from J, the junction contained 10 bases not matched to a gene. Germline V CDR1 and CDR2: MNHNY, SVGAGI (reference sequence). CDR3 in amino acids: CASGTGALGEQYF. The CDR3 nucleotides are TGTGCCAGCGGGACAGGAGCGTTGGGGGAGCAGTACTTC.

The chain uses TRBV3-1 (or the pseudogene TRBV3-2) and TRBJ1-2; 7 bases line up with TRBD1. CDR3 length: 14 residues. J lost 8 bases, V lost 3 bases, and 9 bases had no gene match. Germline V CDR1 and CDR2: LGHDT, YNNKEL (reference sequence). The DNA for the CDR3 is TGTGCCAGCAGCCAGAGGGACAGAGAGACCGGCTACACCTTC. Its protein product is CASSQRDRETGYTF.

DNA of the CDR3: TGTGCCAGTAGTATCCAGAAAAACTATGGCTACACCTTC. This encodes CASSIQKNYGYTF. The gene calls are TRBV19 and TRBJ1-2; D not resolved. Germline lookup yields CDR1 LNHDA and CDR2 SQIVND (reference sequence). CDR3 length: 13 amino acids. Trimming stripped 3 bases from V and 2 bases from J, with 7 bases between.

V and J are TRBV3-1 (or the pseudogene TRBV3-2) and TRBJ2-2; either TRBD1 or TRBD2 may supply D (5 bases each). With 1 base removed from V and 1 base from J, the gap between germline ends came to 16 bases. The CDR3 is 18 residues long. Germline V gene sequence: CDR1 LGHDT, CDR2 YNNKEL (reference sequence). The CDR3 DNA reads TGTGCCAGCAGCCAAGGAAGTTTGGGGGTGCGGAACACCGGGGAGCTGTTTTTT. This gives the protein CASSQGSLGVRNTGELFF.

The chain uses TRBV7-9 and TRBJ2-5; TRBD1 might be the D (7 bases). The CDR3 is 17 residues long. The germline gives CDR1 SEHNR, CDR2 FQNEAQ (reference sequence). The V and J ends lost 5 bases and 2 bases respectively, with 21 bases between them. This CDR3 reads CASSPGGQTGPQETQYF. The CDR3 DNA follows: TGTGCCAGCAGCCCCGGGGGTCAGACAGGGCCTCAAGAGACCCAGTACTTC.

The chain couples TRBV10-3 to TRBJ2-1; D possibly uses TRBD1 or TRBD2 (5 bases each). V dropped 6 bases and J dropped 7 bases, with 19 bases sitting between them. The CDR3 covers 15 residues. Germline V gene sequence: CDR1 ENHRY, CDR2 SYGVKD. CDR3 loop: CAISPGTLIPNEQFF. The CDR3 DNA reads TGTGCCATCAGCCCCGGGACCCTAATCCCGAATGAGCAGTTCTTC.